This T cell receptor beta chain stems from a study of T cell repertoires in cytomegalovirus infection. TCRdb redid the calling of the reads with MiXCR, one entry per CDR3 protein. This sample has roughly 78,000 distinct CDR3 sequences; around 42% occur once, and the top ten carry approximately 93%. Germline CDR1 reads MNHEY; CDR2 reads SVGAGI. Trimming stripped 5 bases from V and 6 bases from J, with 16 bases between. The CDR3 has 14 residues. About this clonotype: The antigen is not known.

This receptor was obtained from a human donor in good health (CMV status not recorded). Some clones in this sample may be carry-over from other donors' samples. The V call is TRBV6-5, the J call TRBJ1-2; no clear D gene. The source material was CD8+ T cells from cultured PBMCs, sampled from culture after CMV antigen stimulation. DNA for the CDR3: TGTGCCAGCAGTAACCGCGACGGGGTTGATGGCTACACCTTC. Translation gives CASSNRDGVDGYTF.